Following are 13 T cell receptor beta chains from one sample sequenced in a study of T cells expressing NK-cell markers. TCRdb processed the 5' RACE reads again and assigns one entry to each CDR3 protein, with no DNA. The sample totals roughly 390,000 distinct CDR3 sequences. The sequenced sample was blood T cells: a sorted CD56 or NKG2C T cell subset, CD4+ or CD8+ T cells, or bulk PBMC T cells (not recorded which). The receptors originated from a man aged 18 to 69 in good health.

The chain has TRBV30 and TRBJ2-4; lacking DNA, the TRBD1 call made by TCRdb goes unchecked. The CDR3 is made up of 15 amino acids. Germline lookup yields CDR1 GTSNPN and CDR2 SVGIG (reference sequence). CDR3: CAWSPPRTVKNIQYF.

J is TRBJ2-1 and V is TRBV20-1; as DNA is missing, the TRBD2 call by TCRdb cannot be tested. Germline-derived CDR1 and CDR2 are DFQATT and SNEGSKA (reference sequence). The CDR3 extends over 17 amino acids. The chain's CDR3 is CSARGISGGGFYNEQFF.

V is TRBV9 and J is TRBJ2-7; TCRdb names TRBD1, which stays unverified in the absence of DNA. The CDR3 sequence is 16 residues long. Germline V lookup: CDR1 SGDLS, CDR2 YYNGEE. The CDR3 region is CASSVDAGGVTYEQYF. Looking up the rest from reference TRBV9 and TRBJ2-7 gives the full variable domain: DSGVTQTPKHLITATGQRVTLRCSPRSGDLSVYWYQQSLDQGLQFLIQYYNGEERAKGNILERFSAQQFPDLHSELNLSSLELGDSALYFCASSVDAGGVTYEQYFGPGTRLTVT.

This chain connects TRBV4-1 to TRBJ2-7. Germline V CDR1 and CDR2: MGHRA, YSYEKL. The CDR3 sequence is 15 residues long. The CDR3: CASSQDLGRSYEQYF.

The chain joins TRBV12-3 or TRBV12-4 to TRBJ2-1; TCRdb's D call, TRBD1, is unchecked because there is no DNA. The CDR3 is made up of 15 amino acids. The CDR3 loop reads CASSTRWTGEDEQFF.

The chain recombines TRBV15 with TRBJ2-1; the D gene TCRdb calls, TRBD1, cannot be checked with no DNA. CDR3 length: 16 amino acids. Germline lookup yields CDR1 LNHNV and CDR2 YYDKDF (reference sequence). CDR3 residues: CATSRAGQGIYNEQFF.

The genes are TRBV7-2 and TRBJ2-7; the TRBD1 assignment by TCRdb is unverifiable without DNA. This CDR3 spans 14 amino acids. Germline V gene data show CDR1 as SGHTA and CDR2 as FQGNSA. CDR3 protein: CASSLADWRGEQYF. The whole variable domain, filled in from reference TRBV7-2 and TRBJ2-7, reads GAGVSQSPSNKVTEKGKDVELRCDPISGHTALYWYRQSLGQGLEFLIYFQGNSAPDKSGLPSDRFSAERTGGSVSTLTIQRTQQEDSAVYLCASSLADWRGEQYFGPGTRLTVT.

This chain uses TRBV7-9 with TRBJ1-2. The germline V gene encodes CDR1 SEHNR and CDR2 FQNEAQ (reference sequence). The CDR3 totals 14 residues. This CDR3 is CASSDTQGYDRYTF.

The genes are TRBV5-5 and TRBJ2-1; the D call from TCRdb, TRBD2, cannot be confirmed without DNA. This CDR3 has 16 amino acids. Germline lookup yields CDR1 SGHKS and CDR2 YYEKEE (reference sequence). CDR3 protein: CASSSLAGATYNEQFF.

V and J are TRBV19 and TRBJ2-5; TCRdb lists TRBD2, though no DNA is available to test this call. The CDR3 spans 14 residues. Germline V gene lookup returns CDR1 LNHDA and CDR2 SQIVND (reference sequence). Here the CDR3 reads CASSPTRQQETQYF.

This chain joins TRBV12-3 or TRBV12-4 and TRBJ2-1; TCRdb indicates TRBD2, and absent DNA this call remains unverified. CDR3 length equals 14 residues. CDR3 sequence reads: CASSQLGTSPTQFF.

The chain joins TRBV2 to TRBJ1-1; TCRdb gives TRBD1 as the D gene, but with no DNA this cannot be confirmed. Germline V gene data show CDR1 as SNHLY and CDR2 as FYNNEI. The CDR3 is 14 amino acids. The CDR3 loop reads CASKIGQGGTEAFF. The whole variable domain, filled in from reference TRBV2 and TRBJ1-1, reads EPEVTQTPSHQVTQMGQEVILRCVPISNHLYFYWYRQILGQKVEFLVSFYNNEISEKSEIFDDQFSVERPDGSNFTLKIRSTKLEDSAMYFCASKIGQGGTEAFFGQGTRLTVV.

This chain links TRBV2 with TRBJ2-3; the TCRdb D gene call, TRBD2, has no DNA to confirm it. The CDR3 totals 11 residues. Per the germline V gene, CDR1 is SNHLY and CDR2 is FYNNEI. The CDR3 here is CATGGRDTQYF.